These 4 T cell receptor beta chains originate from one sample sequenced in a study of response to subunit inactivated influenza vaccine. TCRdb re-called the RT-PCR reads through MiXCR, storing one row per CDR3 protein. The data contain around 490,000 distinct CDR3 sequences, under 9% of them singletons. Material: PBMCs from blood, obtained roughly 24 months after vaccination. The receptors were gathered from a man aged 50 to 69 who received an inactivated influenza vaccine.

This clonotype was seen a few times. In DNA, the CDR3 is TGCAGTGCTAGAGATCTGAAGCGGGGGCCCGGGACCCAGTACTTC. Protein sequence: CSARDLKRGPGTQYF. V and J are TRBV20-1 and TRBJ2-5; 8 bases are a match to TRBD2. This CDR3 is built from 15 residues. V lost 0 bases to trimming and J lost 7 bases; unmatched junction nucleotides: 10. Germline values: CDR1 DFQATT, CDR2 SNEGSKA (reference sequence).

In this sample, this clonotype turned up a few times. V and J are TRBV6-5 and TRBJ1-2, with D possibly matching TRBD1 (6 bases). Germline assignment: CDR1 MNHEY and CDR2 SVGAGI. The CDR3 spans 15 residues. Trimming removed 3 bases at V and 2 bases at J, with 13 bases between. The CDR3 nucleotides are TGTGCCAGCAGTTATACCCCAAGGGGGAACTATGGCTACACCTTC. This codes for CASSYTPRGNYGYTF.

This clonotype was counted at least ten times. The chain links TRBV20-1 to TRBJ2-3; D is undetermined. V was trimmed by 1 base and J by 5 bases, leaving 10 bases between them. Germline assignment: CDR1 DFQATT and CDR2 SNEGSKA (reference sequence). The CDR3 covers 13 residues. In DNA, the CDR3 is TGCAGTGCTAGAGTCGCGGCTGAAGATACGCAGTATTTT. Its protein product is CSARVAAEDTQYF.

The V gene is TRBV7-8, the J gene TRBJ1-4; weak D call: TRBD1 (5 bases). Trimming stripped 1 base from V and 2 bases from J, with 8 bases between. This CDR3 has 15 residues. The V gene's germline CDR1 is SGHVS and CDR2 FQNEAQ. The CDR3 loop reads CASSLGGPTNEKLFF. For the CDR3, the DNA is TGTGCCAGCAGCTTAGGGGGCCCGACTAATGAAAAACTGTTTTTT.